This T cell receptor beta chain was sequenced for a study of cytomegalovirus exposure and HLA in healthy donors. Points from the study as a whole: In a later analysis, at a false discovery rate of 0.05, approximately 16,000 TCR beta sequences were associated with HLA alleles.

A word on this clone: What it binds is unknown.

PCR primers comprised 60 Vbeta and 13 Jbeta primers. Profiling relied on immunoSEQ multiplex PCR, and the TCRdb table lists in-frame clones only, not all of them. In total, the table holds about 170,000 clones. Sequenced: PBMCs. The TCR was taken from an older woman in good health and CMV-seronegative.

The CDR3: CASSSRGLAPDTQYF. CDR3 DNA: TGTGCCAGCAGCTCCAGGGGGCTAGCCCCAGATACGCAGTATTTT. The chain joins TRBV7-3 to TRBJ2-3; 8 nucleotides line up with TRBD1. Germline loops: CDR1 SGHTA, CDR2 FQGTGA. Trimming cost V 4 bases and J 4 bases; bases outside gene matches: 7. The CDR3 extends over 15 amino acids. The full variable domain, its missing parts supplied by reference TRBV7-3 and TRBJ2-3, is GAGVSQTPSNKVTEKGKYVELRCDPISGHTALYWYRQSLGQGPEFLIYFQGTGAADDSGLPNDRFFAVRPEGSVSTLKIQRTERGDSAVYLCASSSRGLAPDTQYFGPGTRLTVL.